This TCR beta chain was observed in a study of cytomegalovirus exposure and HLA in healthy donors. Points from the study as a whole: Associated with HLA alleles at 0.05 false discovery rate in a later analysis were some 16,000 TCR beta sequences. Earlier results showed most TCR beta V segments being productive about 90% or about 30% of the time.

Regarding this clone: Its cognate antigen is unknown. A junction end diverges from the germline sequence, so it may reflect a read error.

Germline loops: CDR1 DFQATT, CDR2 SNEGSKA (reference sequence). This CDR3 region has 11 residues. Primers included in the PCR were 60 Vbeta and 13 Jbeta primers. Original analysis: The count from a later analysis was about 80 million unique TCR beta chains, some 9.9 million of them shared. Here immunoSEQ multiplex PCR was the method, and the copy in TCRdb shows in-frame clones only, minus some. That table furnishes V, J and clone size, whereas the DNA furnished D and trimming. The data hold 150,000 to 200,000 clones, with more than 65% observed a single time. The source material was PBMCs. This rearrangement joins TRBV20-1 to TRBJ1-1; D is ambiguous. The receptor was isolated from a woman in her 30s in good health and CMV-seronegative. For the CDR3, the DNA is TGCAGTGCGTCCGGGAACTCTGAAGCTTTCTTT. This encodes CSASGNSEAFF.